The 10 T cell receptor beta chains given below trace back to one sample, sequenced in a study of cytomegalovirus exposure and HLA in healthy donors. PCR was performed using 60 Vbeta and 13 Jbeta primers. Produced via immunoSEQ multiplex PCR; TCRdb's table is partial and in-frame only. The repertoire consists of 90,000 to 100,000 clones, with just under 80% occurring once and the leading ten covering 3% to 3.5%. The sample taken for sequencing was PBMCs. The receptors stem from a woman in her thirties or forties in good health and CMV-seronegative.

The chain couples TRBV28 to TRBJ2-3; maybe TRBD1 (6 bases). The CDR3 runs 15 residues. Germline assignment: CDR1 MDHEN and CDR2 SYDVKM. The V end was cut by 6 bases, the J end by 5 bases, with 18 bases between. CDR3 region: CASRTPGTRKDTQYF. CDR3 bases: TGTGCCAGCAGAACCCCCGGGACAAGAAAAGATACGCAGTATTTT.

The CDR3, as DNA: TGTGCCAGCAGTAGTCGGCTTAGCGGGAGTTCGGGGGAGCTGTTTTTT. It is translated as CASSSRLSGSSGELFF. The gene calls are TRBV11-1 and TRBJ2-2, with 9 bases matching TRBD2. Germline CDR1 reads SGHAT; CDR2 reads FQDESV (reference sequence). The trim removed 6 bases at V and 8 bases at J, leaving 13 bases unmatched. The CDR3 has 16 residues.

V gene TRBV18 combines with J gene TRBJ2-7; 13 bases are shared with TRBD2. The CDR3 has 16 residues. Germline V lookup: CDR1 KGHSH, CDR2 LQKENI. After removal of 3 bases from V and 2 bases from J, the junction contained 4 bases not matched to a gene. CDR3: CASSPPGTSGTYEQYF. For the CDR3, the DNA is TGTGCCAGCTCACCGCCGGGGACTAGCGGGACCTACGAGCAGTACTTC.

The chain uses TRBV28 and TRBJ2-1; the match to TRBD2 covers 15 bases. The CDR3 totals 15 residues. Trimming at V came to 10 bases and at J to 8 bases, leaving 9 bases not matched to a gene. The germline CDR1 and CDR2 sequences are MDHEN and SYDVKM. The DNA for the CDR3 is TGTGCCACCGGACTAGCGGGAGGGTCGGGCGATGAGCAGTTCTTC. It encodes CATGLAGGSGDEQFF.

The chain joins TRBV9 to TRBJ2-6; 8 bases are a match to TRBD2. CDR3 length: 18 residues. Trimming removed 2 bases from V and 2 bases from J; junction bases left unmatched: 9. The germline CDR1 and CDR2 sequences are SGDLS and YYNGEE. The CDR3 region has the DNA TGTGCCAGCAGCGTCCGGGGGGGTGGGAGAGCTGGGGCCAACGTCCTGACTTTC. Encoded protein: CASSVRGGGRAGANVLTF.

This chain connects TRBV10-1 to TRBJ1-5; D remains ambiguous. Trimming removed 0 bases from V and 0 bases from J, with 6 bases in between. Germline V CDR1 and CDR2: WNHNN, SYGVQD (reference sequence). The CDR3 consists of 15 residues. CDR3 amino acids: CASSESRDSNQPQHF. CDR3 DNA: TGCGCCAGCAGTGAGTCGAGAGATAGCAATCAGCCCCAGCATTTT.

The rearrangement links TRBV4-2 to TRBJ2-2; weak D call: TRBD2 (5 bases). CDR1 is LGHNA and CDR2 is YNFKEQ in the germline V gene. This CDR3 region has 16 residues. Deletions cut 1 base from V and 2 bases from J, with 11 bases between. The CDR3 is CASSQGQRSNTGELFF. CDR3 coding DNA: TGTGCCAGCAGCCAAGGTCAGCGGTCAAACACCGGGGAGCTGTTTTTT.

The rearrangement joins TRBV11-2 to TRBJ2-7, with 8 bases aligning to TRBD2. The CDR3 loop spans 15 amino acids. The germline V gene encodes CDR1 SGHAT and CDR2 FQNNGV. Germline trimming cut 5 bases from V and 4 bases from J; bases unmatched to any gene: 10. The CDR3 coding sequence is TGTGCCAGCAGCCCCCCCACCGGGAGGGGTTACGAGCAGTACTTC. This gives the protein CASSPPTGRGYEQYF.

This clone was recorded once. V and J are TRBV19 and TRBJ1-4; 10 nucleotides agree with TRBD1. The CDR3 consists of 16 residues. In germline, CDR1 is LNHDA, CDR2 SQIVND (reference sequence). Trimming at V came to 5 bases and at J to 7 bases, leaving 10 bases not matched to a gene. CDR3 region: CASSPRTGGFGEKLFF. CDR3 coding DNA: TGTGCCAGTAGTCCTCGGACAGGGGGTTTCGGTGAAAAACTGTTTTTT.

V usage is TRBV18 and J usage is TRBJ1-1, with a weak D call TRBD1 (5 bases). Trimming took 3 bases from V and 5 from J, leaving 13 bases between them. Germline loops: CDR1 KGHSH, CDR2 LQKENI. The CDR3 sequence is 14 residues long. CDR3 sequence: CASSPRDFGTEAFF. The DNA for the CDR3 is TGTGCCAGCTCACCCAGGGATTTTGGGACTGAAGCTTTCTTT.